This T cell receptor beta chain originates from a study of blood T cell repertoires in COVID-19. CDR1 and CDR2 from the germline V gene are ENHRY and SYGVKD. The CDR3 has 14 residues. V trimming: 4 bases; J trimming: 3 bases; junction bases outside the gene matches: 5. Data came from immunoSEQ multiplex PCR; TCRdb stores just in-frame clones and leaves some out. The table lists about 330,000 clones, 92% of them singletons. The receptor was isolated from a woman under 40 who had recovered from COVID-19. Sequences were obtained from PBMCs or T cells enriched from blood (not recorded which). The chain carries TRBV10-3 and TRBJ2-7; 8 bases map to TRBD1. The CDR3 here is CAISGGTGVYEQYF. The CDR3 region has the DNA TGTGCCATCAGTGGCGGGACAGGAGTCTACGAGCAGTACTTC.